The 2 T cell receptor beta chains below all came from one sample that was sequenced in a study of metastatic and nonmetastatic thyroid tumors. Using MiXCR, TCRdb re-called clones from the PCR reads. The data show tens of thousands of clones, approximately 35% seen once. Thyroid surgery was preceded by no treatment in any patient. Specimen: blood. These receptors came from a male donor with papillary thyroid cancer or a benign thyroid nodule (not recorded which). Some clones in this sample may be carry-over from other donors' samples.

Many counts were recorded for this clone. Just one base apart from a much larger clone, this may be a read error. The CDR3 does not close with the conserved phenylalanine or tryptophan, likely indicating a read error. The CDR3 DNA is TGTGCCAGCAGCACGACTAGCGGGAGGACCACCGGGGAGCTGTTTGTT. The encoded protein is CASSTTSGRTTGELFV. This sequence joins TRBV5-4 and TRBJ2-2, with 13 bases identical to TRBD2. The CDR3 has 16 residues. The germline CDR1 and CDR2 sequences are SGHNT and YYREEE (reference sequence). The V segment lost 4 bases and the J segment 4 bases; nucleotides outside the gene matches: 4.

This clone is judged medium-sized. The chain links TRBV13 to TRBJ1-1; 7 bases map to TRBD1. Germline V gene lookup returns CDR1 PRHDT and CDR2 FYEKMQ (reference sequence). V was clipped by 7 bases and J by 6 bases; unmatched bases: 8. The CDR3 contains 13 residues. This chain's CDR3 is CASTQTGRPEAFF. CDR3 nucleotides: TGTGCCAGCACCCAGACAGGGAGGCCTGAAGCTTTCTTT.